A single sample is the source of the 27 T cell receptor beta chains below, sequenced in a study of T-cell reconstitution after alpha-beta-depleted transplantation in children. Preparation of the TCRbeta library involved a method that used unique molecular identifiers. TCRdb fed the PCR reads into MiXCR, producing one record per CDR3 protein. The data show approximately 190,000 distinct CDR3 sequences, roughly 6% seen once. The sample in question was PBMCs, obtained before TCRalphabeta/CD19-depleted stem cell transplant. The source is a girl less than two years old with combined immunodeficiency, due to receive a stem cell transplant.

This clonotype was detected ten times or more. V usage is TRBV20-1 and J usage is TRBJ1-5, with TRBD1 as a possible D gene (5 bases). Trimming took off 5 bases at V and 2 bases at J, with 16 bases between the two ends. Looked up from germline, CDR1 is DFQATT and CDR2 is SNEGSKA (reference sequence). CDR3 length: 15 residues. The CDR3 spells CSAYVGPSGNQPQHF. The CDR3 nucleotides read TGCAGTGCTTACGTGGGGCCGAGTGGCAATCAGCCCCAGCATTTT.

A few counts support this clonotype. The chain couples TRBV7-6 to TRBJ2-7, with D unresolved. V lost 4 bases to trimming and J lost 5 bases, with 18 bases between them. Germline CDR1 reads SGHVS; CDR2 reads FNYEAQ. CDR3 length equals 15 residues. The chain's CDR3 is CASSSNPGTRNEQYF. In nucleotides, the CDR3 is TGTGCCAGCAGCTCAAACCCGGGTACGAGGAACGAGCAGTACTTC.

The chain links TRBV30 to TRBJ2-7; D unclear. The CDR3 length is 14 residues. V gave up 0 bases and J gave up 2 bases, with 11 bases separating them. Germline lookup yields CDR1 GTSNPN and CDR2 SVGIG (reference sequence). DNA of the CDR3: TGTGCCTGGAGTGTTGACGGATGGGCCTACGAGCAGTACTTC. Translation gives CAWSVDGWAYEQYF. Full variable domain (remainder filled in from reference TRBV30 and TRBJ2-7): SQTIHQWPATLVQPVGSPLSLECTVEGTSNPNLYWYRQAAGRGLQLLFYSVGIGQISSEVPQNLSASRPQDRQFILSSKKLLLSDSGFYLCAWSVDGWAYEQYFGPGTRLTVT.

This clonotype was seen many times. V gene TRBV6-2 or TRBV6-3 combines with J gene TRBJ2-2; 14 positions agree with TRBD2. Germline CDR1 is MNHEY and CDR2 is SVGEGT. This CDR3 is built from 18 residues. J lost 5 bases, V lost 3 bases, and 8 bases had no gene match. The CDR3 loop is CASSYSGTSGRLTGELFF. The CDR3 coding sequence is TGTGCCAGCAGTTATTCCGGGACTAGCGGGAGATTAACCGGGGAGCTGTTTTTT.

There are many counts of this clonotype. The gene calls are TRBV5-6 and TRBJ2-3; D gene unclear. The ends were cut back, 1 base at V and 3 bases at J, with 15 bases in the middle. Germline CDR1 reads SGHDT; CDR2 reads YYEEEE. The CDR3 contains 16 residues. CDR3 residues: CASSLSLGMETDTQYF. In DNA form, the CDR3 reads TGTGCCAGCAGCTTGAGTCTGGGGATGGAAACAGATACGCAGTATTTT.

Ten or more counts support this clonotype. The rearrangement joins TRBV29-1 to TRBJ2-1; TRBD1 matches 7 bases. V was clipped by 2 bases and J by 6 bases; unmatched bases: 13. Germline-derived CDR1 and CDR2 are SQVTM and ANQGSEA. This CDR3 contains 16 residues. CDR3 coding DNA: TGCAGCGTTGAACCCCACGACAGGGAATGGGGCAATGAGCAGTTCTTC. It codes for CSVEPHDREWGNEQFF.

The sample holds many counts of this clonotype. The J gene is TRBJ2-7, the V gene TRBV13, with 7 bases aligning to TRBD1. Germline CDR1 reads PRHDT; CDR2 reads FYEKMQ (reference sequence). V shed 1 base and J 4 bases; nucleotides not matched to a gene: 22. CDR3 length equals 20 residues. The CDR3 sequence: CASSLEFFGRGNPLAYEQYF. Here the CDR3 DNA reads TGTGCCAGCAGCTTAGAATTTTTCGGCAGGGGGAACCCCCTGGCTTACGAGCAGTACTTC.

This clonotype has a count of ten or more. V and J are TRBV4-1 and TRBJ2-1; the D gene is possibly TRBD2 (6 bases). Trimming pared 0 bases from V and 5 bases from J, leaving 11 bases between. The CDR3 covers 15 residues. Per germline, CDR1 MGHRA and CDR2 YSYEKL. CDR3 region: CASSQELPGDNEQFF. Here the CDR3 DNA reads TGCGCCAGCAGCCAAGAGCTCCCGGGAGACAATGAGCAGTTCTTC.

This clonotype was detected many times. This chain uses TRBV7-9 with TRBJ2-5; either TRBD1 or TRBD2 may fit D (7 bases each). There are 17 residues in the CDR3. The V end was cut by 5 bases, the J end by 5 bases, with 24 bases between. Per germline, CDR1 SEHNR and CDR2 FQNEAQ (reference sequence). In DNA, the CDR3 is TGTGCCAGCAGCCGAACGGGGGGACGAGACAGGGATGAGACCCAGTACTTC. Protein sequence: CASSRTGGRDRDETQYF.

The table lists this clonotype with many counts. The rearrangement links TRBV20-1 to TRBJ2-5; the match to TRBD1 covers 9 bases. V lost 0 bases, J lost 5 bases, and 13 bases stayed unmatched. This CDR3 region has 17 residues. CDR1 and CDR2 (germline): DFQATT, SNEGSKA (reference sequence). CDR3 coding DNA: TGCAGTGCTAGAGAGACCACCCCGGACAGGGGCCCGGAGACCCAGTACTTC. It codes for CSARETTPDRGPETQYF.

The chain uses TRBV7-6 and TRBJ2-7; D may be TRBD1 (6 bases). This CDR3 region has 15 residues. V was trimmed by 1 base and J by 1 base, leaving 11 bases between them. Germline V CDR1 and CDR2: SGHVS, FNYEAQ. The CDR3 reads CASSLGETGSYEQYF. DNA of the CDR3: TGTGCCAGCAGCTTAGGGGAGACAGGTTCCTACGAGCAGTACTTC.

The rearrangement joins TRBV7-8 to TRBJ1-2, with a tentative D call TRBD1 (5 bases). The CDR3 spans 14 residues. Trimming removed 2 bases from V and 3 bases from J, with 10 bases in between. CDR1 and CDR2 (germline): SGHVS, FQNEAQ. The CDR3 loop reads CASSLYGGDYGYTF. CDR3 in DNA: TGTGCCAGCAGCTTATACGGAGGGGACTATGGCTACACCTTC.

This clonotype showed up many times. The V and J genes are TRBV6-2 or TRBV6-3 and TRBJ2-1; D is unresolved. There are 14 residues in the CDR3. The V end lost 7 bases, the J end lost 6 bases, and 16 bases lay between the germline ends. The germline CDR1 and CDR2 sequences are MNHEY and SVGEGT. The CDR3 bases are TGTGCCAGCACCCCGCTTACGGAAGCCAATGAGCAGTTCTTC. Translating gives CASTPLTEANEQFF.

This clonotype was found many times. This rearrangement joins TRBV29-1 to TRBJ2-1; 13 bases align to TRBD2. Looked up from germline, CDR1 is SQVTM and CDR2 is ANQGSEA. The CDR3 has 18 residues. The trim removed 7 bases at V and 6 bases at J, leaving 18 bases unmatched. The CDR3 DNA follows: TGCAGCGCCTCGTTTGTACTAGCGGGAGGGTTAGGGGGCAATGAGCAGTTCTTC. Protein product: CSASFVLAGGLGGNEQFF.

This clonotype was picked up a small number of times. The V and J genes are TRBV15 and TRBJ1-1; a possible D gene is TRBD1 (6 bases). The CDR3 is made up of 13 amino acids. In germline, CDR1 is LNHNV, CDR2 YYDKDF (reference sequence). V was cut by 3 bases and J by 4 bases, with 9 bases left in between. The CDR3 loop is CATSRTRGTEAFF. The CDR3 region has the DNA TGTGCCACCAGCAGGACCAGGGGCACTGAAGCTTTCTTT.

This clonotype was seen at least ten times. The gene calls are TRBV29-1 and TRBJ2-7, with a weak D call TRBD1 (5 bases). This CDR3 comprises 13 residues. Trimming shortened V by 7 bases and J by 4 bases, and 17 bases separated the two germline ends. Germline V lookup: CDR1 SQVTM, CDR2 ANQGSEA. CDR3 nucleotides: TGCAGCGCATCCGGACACTTAAGTTACGAGCAGTACTTC. Protein: CSASGHLSYEQYF.

A word on this clonotype: With a much larger clone just one base away, this may be a read error. No conserved phenylalanine or tryptophan is present at the end of the CDR3, so a read error is the likely explanation. The chain uses TRBV29-1 and TRBJ1-5; no reliable D call. This CDR3 has 12 amino acids. Germline CDR1 SQVTM, CDR2 ANQGSEA. The V gene lost 6 bases and the J gene lost 0 bases, with 6 bases spanning the gap. In DNA, the CDR3 is TGCAGCGTCGGAAATAGCAATCAGCCCCAGCATTGT. It specifies CSVGNSNQPQHC.

This clonotype has a handful of counts. This chain links TRBV7-6 with TRBJ2-2, with TRBD2 matching over 15 bases. Germline V gene lookup returns CDR1 SGHVS and CDR2 FNYEAQ. The CDR3 totals 21 residues. V was clipped by 5 bases and J by 3 bases; unmatched bases: 16. CDR3 amino acids: CASSRRYRTSGGAGDTGELFF. The CDR3 bases are TGTGCCAGCAGCCGAAGATACCGGACTAGCGGGGGGGCCGGGGACACCGGGGAGCTGTTTTTT.

This clonotype was seen ten or more times. The chain uses TRBV12-3 or TRBV12-4 and TRBJ2-7; the match to TRBD1 covers 7 bases. Losses at the gene ends were 3 bases for V and 2 bases for J; bases not matched to a gene: 4. The CDR3 consists of 14 residues. In DNA, the CDR3 is TGTGCCAGCAGTTTTGACAGGGTGGCCTACGAGCAGTACTTC. It encodes CASSFDRVAYEQYF.

This clonotype was seen ten or more times. The rearrangement uses TRBV5-5 and TRBJ2-7; 7 bases fit TRBD1. The trim removed 5 bases at V and 3 bases at J, leaving 11 bases unmatched. The CDR3 is 15 residues long. Germline V gene sequence: CDR1 SGHKS, CDR2 YYEKEE (reference sequence). The CDR3 loop is CASSLTTGLIYEQYF. CDR3 in DNA: TGTGCCAGCAGTTTGACGACAGGGCTGATCTACGAGCAGTACTTC.

Ten or more counts support this clonotype. The rearrangement joins TRBV29-1 to TRBJ2-2; D gene unclear. With 3 bases removed from V and 2 bases from J, the gap between germline ends came to 7 bases. Germline lookup yields CDR1 SQVTM and CDR2 ANQGSEA. The CDR3 contains 13 residues. The CDR3 DNA reads TGCAGCGTTGAGAAGGGAAACACCGGGGAGCTGTTTTTT. Translation gives CSVEKGNTGELFF.

This clonotype was detected many times. This chain's CDR3 is CSDYRGMNTEAFF. As DNA, the CDR3 is TGCAGCGATTACAGGGGTATGAACACTGAAGCTTTCTTT. The chain combines TRBV29-1 with TRBJ1-1, with 7 nucleotides matching TRBD1. The CDR3 consists of 13 residues. Germline CDR1 is SQVTM and CDR2 is ANQGSEA. Trimming removed 7 bases from V and 0 bases from J; junction bases left unmatched: 5. Variable domain in full (rest from reference TRBV29-1 and TRBJ1-1): SAVISQKPSRDICQRGTSLTIQCQVDSQVTMMFWYRQQPGQSLTLIATANQGSEATYESGFVIDKFPISRPNLTFSTLTVSNMSPEDSSIYLCSDYRGMNTEAFFGQGTRLTVV.

This clonotype was seen a handful of times. The CDR3 DNA follows: TGTGCCAGCAGCTTTCACAGGGGGCTGCACACTGAAGCTTTCTTT. Translating it yields CASSFHRGLHTEAFF. The chain recombines TRBV11-3 with TRBJ1-1, with 9 bases lining up with TRBD1. This CDR3 has 15 amino acids. Per germline, CDR1 SGHNT and CDR2 YENEEA. V was pared by 3 bases and J by 3 bases, with 5 bases of the junction left unmatched.

This clonotype was observed many times. The chain uses TRBV7-3 and TRBJ2-3; 10 bases agree with TRBD2. The CDR3 sequence is 15 residues long. Trimming removed 5 bases from V and 4 bases from J; junction bases left unmatched: 6. The germline CDR1 and CDR2 sequences are SGHTA and FQGTGA. The CDR3 is CASSPAGGPADTQYF. The CDR3 DNA reads as TGTGCCAGCAGCCCAGCGGGAGGGCCAGCAGATACGCAGTATTTT.

This clonotype was recorded many times. The chain has TRBV28 and TRBJ2-7, with 8 bases fitting TRBD1. V shed 3 bases and J 3 bases; nucleotides not matched to a gene: 7. Germline CDR1 MDHEN, CDR2 SYDVKM. CDR3 length: 15 amino acids. The CDR3, as DNA: TGTGCCAGCAGTTTCTTGGCAGGGGGCAACTACGAGCAGTACTTC. This encodes CASSFLAGGNYEQYF.

This clonotype was seen many times. The chain carries TRBV12-3 or TRBV12-4 and TRBJ1-2, with D possibly being TRBD1 (5 bases). V lost 8 bases and J lost 8, with 12 bases in between. The CDR3 loop spans 11 amino acids. CDR3 sequence reads: CASCAGGGYTF. The CDR3 bases are TGTGCCAGCTGTGCCGGGGGAGGCTACACCTTC.

In this sample, this clonotype turned up many times. This sequence joins TRBV7-3 and TRBJ2-1; unclear D gene. The CDR3 has 14 residues. Looked up from germline, CDR1 is SGHTA and CDR2 is FQGTGA. The V end lost 0 bases, the J end lost 6 bases, and 9 bases lay between the germline ends. Here the CDR3 reads CASSLTNVPNEQFF. CDR3 nucleotides: TGTGCCAGCAGCTTAACCAACGTTCCCAATGAGCAGTTCTTC. The whole variable domain, remainder taken from reference TRBV7-3 and TRBJ2-1, is GAGVSQTPSNKVTEKGKYVELRCDPISGHTALYWYRQSLGQGPEFLIYFQGTGAADDSGLPNDRFFAVRPEGSVSTLKIQRTERGDSAVYLCASSLTNVPNEQFFGPGTRLTVL.